These 32 T cell receptor beta chains were sequenced from one sample in a study of shared T cell receptors in the human thymus. The repertoire was sequenced with immunoSEQ multiplex PCR; TCRdb's copy has only in-frame clones and lacks some. The sample holds roughly 500,000 clones, about four fifths seen once. The sample was also reused in another study, on human thymus T cells.

The specimen was thymocytes. These receptors were obtained from a boy in the first two years of life with a congenital heart defect.

The chain uses TRBV9 and TRBJ2-2, with D unresolved. V shed 0 bases and J shed 5 bases, with 11 bases lying between them. This CDR3 spans 15 amino acids. Looked up from germline, CDR1 is SGDLS and CDR2 is YYNGEE. The CDR3 sequence: CASSVGYCPTGELFF. CDR3 nucleotides: TGTGCCAGCAGCGTAGGTTACTGTCCTACCGGGGAGCTGTTTTTT.

V and J are TRBV6-4 and TRBJ2-3; TRBD2 matches at 7 bases. The CDR3 loop spans 14 amino acids. V lost 0 bases, J lost 4 bases, and 1 base stayed unmatched. The V gene's germline CDR1 is MRHNA and CDR2 SNTAGT. The DNA for the CDR3 is TGTGCCAGCAGTGACTCAGGACTAGCAGATACGCAGTATTTT. This sequence encodes CASSDSGLADTQYF.

J is TRBJ2-7 and V is TRBV6-1; D may be TRBD2 (6 bases). The V gene lost 5 bases and the J gene lost 6 bases, with 17 bases spanning the gap. CDR3 length: 14 residues. Per germline, CDR1 MNHNS and CDR2 SASEGT. DNA of the CDR3: TGTGCCAGCAGTCCTAGCGTCCCGGACCGCGAGCAGTACTTC. It translates to CASSPSVPDREQYF.

The chain is built from TRBV30 and TRBJ1-1, with 7 bases aligning to TRBD1. Looked up from germline, CDR1 is GTSNPN and CDR2 is SVGIG (reference sequence). V shed 8 bases and J 8 bases; nucleotides not matched to a gene: 8. CDR3 size: 11 residues. The DNA of the CDR3 is TGTGCCGGGACCGACAGGGAGGAAGCTTTCTTT. Translating it yields CAGTDREEAFF.

The rearrangement joins TRBV19 to TRBJ1-1, with D unclear. CDR1 is LNHDA, CDR2 SQIVND, per germline (reference sequence). Trimming shortened V by 1 base and J by 1 base, and 10 bases separated the two germline ends. The CDR3 has 15 amino acids. The DNA for the CDR3 is TGTGCCAGTAGTATAGGGCGGCACAAGAACACTGAAGCTTTCTTT. Its protein product is CASSIGRHKNTEAFF.

This clone was seen more than once but under ten times. The rearrangement links TRBV6-4 to TRBJ2-5, with 10 bases that match TRBD2. The CDR3 spans 13 residues. Per germline, CDR1 MRHNA and CDR2 SNTAGT. V shed 7 bases and J 5 bases; nucleotides not matched to a gene: 4. The CDR3 reads CASNLAGDETQYF. In nucleotides, the CDR3 is TGTGCCAGCAACCTAGCGGGAGATGAGACCCAGTACTTC.

The chain combines TRBV7-9 with TRBJ2-7; TRBD2 might be the D (5 bases). This CDR3 has 18 residues. The V and J ends lost 4 bases and 6 bases respectively, with 28 bases between them. Per the germline V gene, CDR1 is SEHNR and CDR2 is FQNEAQ (reference sequence). CDR3: CASSSPRGDYHFYGEQYF. The CDR3 nucleotides are TGTGCCAGCAGCTCCCCCCGGGGAGACTACCACTTCTATGGCGAGCAGTACTTC.

V and J are TRBV14 and TRBJ2-3; a possible D gene is TRBD2 (6 bases). Germline V gives CDR1 SGHDN, CDR2 FVKESK. The CDR3 has 15 residues. V was shortened by 4 bases and J by 2 bases, with 13 bases between the two germline ends. Here the CDR3 DNA reads TGTGCCAGCAGCCTCGATATAGCGGACACAGATACGCAGTATTTT. Protein sequence: CASSLDIADTDTQYF.

This rearrangement joins TRBV5-8 to TRBJ1-5; 8 bases are a match to TRBD1. The length of the CDR3 is 15 residues. Germline V gene lookup returns CDR1 SGHTS and CDR2 YDEGEE. V lost 3 bases to trimming and J lost 4 bases; unmatched junction nucleotides: 6. CDR3 bases: TGTGCCAGCAGCTCCCACGACAGGGGAAATCAGCCCCAGCATTTT. This codes for CASSSHDRGNQPQHF. The complete variable domain, with remaining parts taken from reference TRBV5-8 and TRBJ1-5, reads EAGVTQSPTHLIKTRGQQATLRCSPISGHTSVYWYQQALGLGLQFLLWYDEGEERNRGNFPPRFSGRQFPNYSSELNVNALELEDSALYLCASSSHDRGNQPQHFGDGTRLSIL.

This sequence joins TRBV15 and TRBJ2-5; 11 bases agree with TRBD2. The ends lost 0 bases at V and 4 bases at J; junction bases unmatched: 13. Germline CDR1 reads LNHNV; CDR2 reads YYDKDF (reference sequence). This CDR3 comprises 19 residues. The CDR3 DNA reads TGTGCCACCAGCAGAGATTTGGCTAGCGGGAGGCGTGAGGGAGAGACCCAGTACTTC. Its translation is CATSRDLASGRREGETQYF.

V usage is TRBV4-3 and J usage is TRBJ2-3; 10 nucleotides agree with TRBD2. Germline CDR1 is LGHNA and CDR2 is YSLEER. CDR3 length: 15 residues. J lost 2 bases, V lost 2 bases, and 1 base had no gene match. The chain's CDR3 is CASSQLAGVTDTQYF. The CDR3, as DNA: TGCGCCAGCAGCCAACTAGCGGGGGTCACAGATACGCAGTATTTT.

DNA of the CDR3: TGTGCCAGCAGCGGCCCTCGGGTTAACTATGGCTACACCTTC. Protein: CASSGPRVNYGYTF. This chain connects TRBV7-2 to TRBJ1-2; D gene unclear. The germline gives CDR1 SGHTA, CDR2 FQGNSA. This CDR3 region has 14 residues. V was cut by 5 bases and J by 1 base, with 11 bases left in between. Looking up the rest from reference TRBV7-2 and TRBJ1-2 gives the full variable domain: GAGVSQSPSNKVTEKGKDVELRCDPISGHTALYWYRQSLGQGLEFLIYFQGNSAPDKSGLPSDRFSAERTGGSVSTLTIQRTQQEDSAVYLCASSGPRVNYGYTFGSGTRLTVV.

The chain joins TRBV6-5 to TRBJ1-1; TRBD1 matches at 7 bases. Trimming cost V 4 bases and J 0 bases; bases outside gene matches: 2. The CDR3 is 14 residues long. From germline, CDR1 is MNHEY and CDR2 SVGAGI. DNA for the CDR3: TGTGCCAGCAGTTTGACAGGGATGAACACTGAAGCTTTCTTT. Its protein product is CASSLTGMNTEAFF.

V usage is TRBV6-1 and J usage is TRBJ1-3; no reliable D call. This CDR3 has 16 residues. V lost 4 bases to trimming and J lost 0 bases, with 13 bases between them. CDR1 is MNHNS, CDR2 SASEGT, per germline. The DNA of the CDR3 is TGTGCCAGCAGTGGTAGTGGGCCAGACTCTGGAAACACCATATATTTT. Its protein is CASSGSGPDSGNTIYF.

This clone showed up just once. The chain joins TRBV5-6 to TRBJ2-1; TRBD2 agrees at 11 bases. The V gene end was trimmed by 1 base and the J gene end by 4 bases; junction bases not matched to a gene: 10. Germline CDR1 is SGHDT and CDR2 is YYEEEE. The CDR3 totals 18 residues. DNA for the CDR3: TGTGCCAGCAGCTTGTCGCTAGCGGGAGGAGGGGGGTACAATGAGCAGTTCTTC. This sequence encodes CASSLSLAGGGGYNEQFF. Using reference TRBV5-6 and TRBJ2-1 for the parts outside the CDR3, the full variable domain is DAGVTQSPTHLIKTRGQQVTLRCSPKSGHDTVSWYQQALGQGPQFIFQYYEEEERQRGNFPDRFSGHQFPNYSSELNVNALLLGDSALYLCASSLSLAGGGGYNEQFFGPGTRLTVL.

The V gene is TRBV6-6, the J gene TRBJ1-5; D may be TRBD1 (6 bases). Germline CDR1 reads MNHNY; CDR2 reads SVGAGI (reference sequence). V lost 8 bases and J 0 bases, leaving 14 bases between the germline ends. The CDR3 extends over 15 amino acids. The CDR3 sequence: CASSRGGYSNQPQHF. CDR3 nucleotide sequence: TGTGCCAGCTCAAGGGGGGGATATAGCAATCAGCCCCAGCATTTT.

This sequence joins TRBV9 and TRBJ1-2; D might be TRBD1 (5 bases). The CDR3 loop spans 13 amino acids. Germline V gives CDR1 SGDLS, CDR2 YYNGEE. The V end lost 0 bases, the J end lost 14 bases, and 17 bases lay between the germline ends. DNA for the CDR3: TGTGCCAGCAGCGTAGCTGGAAACAGGCTAGGGACCTTC. Its protein product is CASSVAGNRLGTF.

V usage is TRBV28 and J usage is TRBJ2-2; 10 bases align to TRBD1. The CDR3 totals 15 residues. The ends lost 3 bases at V and 3 bases at J; junction bases unmatched: 1. The germline gives CDR1 MDHEN, CDR2 SYDVKM. The CDR3 loop is CASSFGTGDTGELFF. The DNA for the CDR3 is TGTGCCAGCAGTTTCGGGACAGGGGACACCGGGGAGCTGTTTTTT.

This clone occurred once. This chain links TRBV5-1 with TRBJ2-3; 8 bases agree with TRBD1. Germline loops: CDR1 SGHRS, CDR2 YFSETQ. With 3 bases clipped from V and 2 bases from J, the junction kept 11 bases outside the gene matches. CDR3 length equals 17 residues. The CDR3 region is CASSCHDRGRFTDTQYF. DNA of the CDR3: TGCGCCAGCAGCTGCCATGACAGGGGCCGCTTCACAGATACGCAGTATTTT.

The CDR3 reads CSADYTQYF. The CDR3 DNA sequence: TGCAGTGCTGACTATACGCAGTATTTT. V gene TRBV20-1 combines with J gene TRBJ2-3; D gene uncertain. In germline, CDR1 is DFQATT, CDR2 SNEGSKA (reference sequence). V shed 5 bases and J shed 7 bases, with 4 bases lying between them. The CDR3 has 9 residues.

V is TRBV6-1 and J is TRBJ2-5, with D possibly being TRBD1 (5 bases). Germline assignment: CDR1 MNHNS and CDR2 SASEGT. V was trimmed by 6 bases and J by 0 bases, leaving 11 bases between them. The CDR3 has 14 residues. The CDR3 DNA reads as TGTGCCAGCAGAGGACATTTGTACCAAGAGACCCAGTACTTC. Amino acid sequence: CASRGHLYQETQYF.

The chain links TRBV7-8 to TRBJ2-4, with a possible D match to TRBD1 (6 bases). The CDR3 spans 16 residues. Trimming left V 4 bases short and J 0 bases short, with 13 bases between. Germline lookup yields CDR1 SGHVS and CDR2 FQNEAQ. CDR3 coding DNA: TGTGCCAGCAGCTCCCTAGGGGGTCTAGCCAAAAACATTCAGTACTTC. Translation: CASSSLGGLAKNIQYF.

This clone was found once. V is TRBV4-2 and J is TRBJ1-3, with D possibly being TRBD1 (5 bases). V lost 1 base and J 4 bases, leaving 11 bases between the germline ends. The CDR3 runs 15 residues. Germline CDR1 and CDR2: LGHNA and YNFKEQ. CDR3 DNA: TGTGCCAGCAGCCAAGGGGGGGGTACCGGAAACACCATATATTTT. Protein product: CASSQGGGTGNTIYF.

The chain couples TRBV9 to TRBJ2-1, with a possible D match to TRBD2 (5 bases). Germline CDR1 reads SGDLS; CDR2 reads YYNGEE. Trimming removed 0 bases from V and 0 bases from J, with 13 bases in between. CDR3 length: 17 residues. CDR3 amino acids: CASSVVRAEVSYNEQFF. CDR3 DNA: TGTGCCAGCAGCGTAGTGAGAGCGGAGGTCTCCTACAATGAGCAGTTCTTC.

The rearrangement joins TRBV9 to TRBJ2-1; 7 bases are a match to TRBD2. The CDR3 totals 15 residues. Germline loops: CDR1 SGDLS, CDR2 YYNGEE. Trimming at V came to 3 bases and at J to 6 bases, leaving 9 bases not matched to a gene. CDR3 loop: CASSGPRTGGNEQFF. DNA of the CDR3: TGTGCCAGCAGCGGGCCTCGGACGGGGGGCAATGAGCAGTTCTTC.

The chain joins TRBV30 to TRBJ1-4; TRBD1 might be the D (6 bases). Germline V gene lookup returns CDR1 GTSNPN and CDR2 SVGIG (reference sequence). V was clipped by 6 bases and J by 7 bases, with 15 bases between them. CDR3 length: 13 residues. In DNA form, the CDR3 reads TGTGCCTGTCGGTCGCGGGGGGCTGAAAAACTGTTTTTT. Translated: CACRSRGAEKLFF.

The table lists this clone with a few counts. This rearrangement joins TRBV6-6 to TRBJ1-5, with 8 bases aligning to TRBD1. The length of the CDR3 is 14 residues. In germline, CDR1 is MNHNY, CDR2 SVGAGI (reference sequence). With V trimmed by 4 bases and J by 7 bases, 6 bases remained unmatched. CDR3 DNA: TGTGCCAGCAGTTCCAGGGGGCGCGGGCAGCCCCAGCATTTT. The encoded protein is CASSSRGRGQPQHF.

This clone occurred a few times. V and J are TRBV19 and TRBJ1-5; 9 bases map to TRBD1. The germline CDR1 and CDR2 sequences are LNHDA and SQIVND (reference sequence). CDR3 length equals 15 residues. With V trimmed by 6 bases and J by 4 bases, 7 bases remained unmatched. The CDR3 spells CASRCPGQGNQPQHF. In DNA, the CDR3 is TGTGCCAGTAGATGCCCCGGACAGGGGAATCAGCCCCAGCATTTT.

J is TRBJ2-3 and V is TRBV7-2; D might be TRBD1 (6 bases). From germline, CDR1 is SGHTA and CDR2 FQGNSA. This CDR3 contains 16 residues. The V and J ends lost 5 bases and 4 bases respectively, with 19 bases between them. CDR3 sequence (DNA): TGTGCCAGCAGCCAAGAAGGGGGAGCGGTTGCAGATACGCAGTATTTT. Protein: CASSQEGGAVADTQYF.

The DNA of the CDR3 is TGCGCCAGCAGCTTGCGTACTAACACTGAAGCTTTCTTT. Its translation: CASSLRTNTEAFF. This chain links TRBV5-1 with TRBJ1-1; D is undetermined. Deletions cut 1 base from V and 2 bases from J, with 6 bases between. CDR3 length equals 13 residues. Germline V gene lookup returns CDR1 SGHRS and CDR2 YFSETQ.

This clone showed up just a few times. V usage is TRBV5-1 and J usage is TRBJ1-2; tentatively, D is TRBD1 (6 bases). The CDR3 length is 15 residues. V was pared by 3 bases and J by 2 bases, with 14 bases between. Looked up from germline, CDR1 is SGHRS and CDR2 is YFSETQ. CDR3 amino acids: CASSSGQLINYGYTF. The CDR3 DNA sequence: TGCGCCAGCAGCTCAGGACAGCTCATAAACTATGGCTACACCTTC. The whole variable domain, remainder taken from reference TRBV5-1 and TRBJ1-2, is KAGVTQTPRYLIKTRGQQVTLSCSPISGHRSVSWYQQTPGQGLQFLFEYFSETQRNKGNFPGRFSGRQFSNSRSEMNVSTLELGDSALYLCASSSGQLINYGYTFGSGTRLTVV.

V gene TRBV18 combines with J gene TRBJ2-7; D is perhaps TRBD1 (6 bases). The CDR3 consists of 16 residues. Trimming removed 1 base from V and 0 bases from J, with 13 bases in between. The germline V gene has CDR1 KGHSH and CDR2 LQKENI. CDR3 region: CASSPLSGHHSYEQYF. CDR3 coding DNA: TGTGCCAGCTCACCACTGTCGGGACACCACTCCTACGAGCAGTACTTC.